Shown below are 20 T cell receptor beta chains from a single sample sequenced in a study of molecular identifiers for immune sequencing clone quantification. TCRdb reprocessed the PCR reads with MiXCR, giving one entry per CDR3 protein. The sample has about half a million distinct CDR3 sequences; around 21% are singletons. The sequencing sample was made of naive CD8+ T cells from blood, with Jurkat cell RNA spiked in. Subset noted: FACS-sorted CD8+CD4-CCR7+CD45RA+ naive T cells. The source of these receptors is a human donor in good health. Some libraries in this study had Jurkat cell RNA spiked in.

The chain couples TRBV7-9 to TRBJ1-1, with 7 bases lining up with TRBD1. The CDR3 spans 15 residues. Germline CDR1 is SEHNR and CDR2 is FQNEAQ (reference sequence). V shed 6 bases and J 6 bases; nucleotides not matched to a gene: 13. The DNA for the CDR3 is TGTGCCAGCAGACCCGAAGACAGGGTTTTCGCTGAAGCTTTCTTT. This translates into CASRPEDRVFAEAFF.

The rearrangement joins TRBV20-1 to TRBJ2-4, with TRBD2 matching 13 bases. The CDR3 covers 17 residues. Germline loops: CDR1 DFQATT, CDR2 SNEGSKA (reference sequence). Trimming took 0 bases from V and 9 from J; bases not matched to a gene: 11. CDR3 protein: CSAREWTSGGPIVIQYF. In DNA, the CDR3 is TGCAGTGCTAGAGAGTGGACTAGCGGGGGCCCGATCGTCATTCAGTACTTC.

The gene calls are TRBV18 and TRBJ1-1; D unclear. The CDR3 runs 12 residues. Germline V gives CDR1 KGHSH, CDR2 LQKENI. V was cut by 5 bases and J by 4 bases, with 8 bases left in between. Here the CDR3 DNA reads TGTGCCAGCTCATCCATTAGCACTGAAGCTTTCTTT. Its translation: CASSSISTEAFF. The full variable domain, with the rest looked up from reference TRBV18 and TRBJ1-1, is NAGVMQNPRHLVRRRGQEARLRCSPMKGHSHVYWYRQLPEEGLKFMVYLQKENIIDESGMPKERFSAEFPKEGPSILRIQQVVRGDSAAYFCASSSISTEAFFGQGTRLTVV.

This clonotype has a handful of counts. J is TRBJ1-1 and V is TRBV10-3; the D gene is possibly TRBD1 (5 bases). The CDR3 sequence is 13 residues long. V lost 4 bases to trimming and J lost 4 bases, with 10 bases between them. The germline V gene encodes CDR1 ENHRY and CDR2 SYGVKD. The chain's CDR3 is CAISGPGPTEAFF. In DNA form, the CDR3 reads TGTGCCATCAGTGGTCCGGGGCCCACTGAAGCTTTCTTT.

Many counts were recorded for this clonotype. V usage is TRBV19 and J usage is TRBJ2-7; 7 bases map to TRBD1. The CDR3 covers 16 residues. V lost 4 bases and J lost 3; bases outside the gene matches: 12. CDR1 is LNHDA, CDR2 SQIVND, per germline (reference sequence). The CDR3 nucleotides read TGTGCCAGTAGTACCGACCGGGACAGAAGATACTACGAGCAGTACTTC. This sequence encodes CASSTDRDRRYYEQYF.

This chain uses TRBV4-2 with TRBJ1-3; a weak D match, TRBD1 (6 bases). The CDR3 covers 15 residues. Per the germline V gene, CDR1 is LGHNA and CDR2 is YNFKEQ. V was pared by 4 bases and J by 4 bases, with 14 bases between. The CDR3 sequence is CASSPSGAPGNTIYF. Written as DNA, the CDR3 is TGTGCCAGCAGCCCATCAGGGGCTCCCGGAAACACCATATATTTT.

This rearrangement joins TRBV14 to TRBJ2-1; 11 nucleotides line up with TRBD2. Germline V gene data show CDR1 as SGHDN and CDR2 as FVKESK. The CDR3 loop spans 17 amino acids. Trimming cost V 4 bases and J 5 bases; bases outside gene matches: 10. As DNA, the CDR3 is TGTGCCAGCAGCCTCCGATTACTAGCGGGAGAGCACAATGAGCAGTTCTTC. This gives the protein CASSLRLLAGEHNEQFF.

The table lists this clonotype with a few counts. The V call is TRBV29-1, the J call TRBJ1-4, with D uncertain. V lost 5 bases and J 0 bases, leaving 4 bases between the germline ends. This CDR3 has 12 residues. Germline values: CDR1 SQVTM, CDR2 ANQGSEA. The CDR3, as DNA: TGCAGCGTTATAGCAACTAATGAAAAACTGTTTTTT. Its translation is CSVIATNEKLFF.

This clonotype occurred many times. This chain links TRBV7-9 with TRBJ1-1; TRBD1 matches at 12 bases. The CDR3 has 18 amino acids. Looked up from germline, CDR1 is SEHNR and CDR2 is FQNEAQ (reference sequence). With V trimmed by 4 bases and J by 3 bases, 12 bases remained unmatched. The CDR3 coding sequence is TGTGCCAGCAGCTCCCCCGCCGGGACAGGGGGCAGGTACACTGAAGCTTTCTTT. This encodes CASSSPAGTGGRYTEAFF.

This clonotype was detected ten times or more. The chain couples TRBV6-6 to TRBJ2-5; 12 nucleotides agree with TRBD2. The germline V gene has CDR1 MNHNY and CDR2 SVGAGI (reference sequence). The CDR3 contains 16 residues. V lost 2 bases to trimming and J lost 5 bases; unmatched junction nucleotides: 6. The CDR3 is CASSYSRLAGVETQYF. In nucleotides, the CDR3 is TGTGCCAGCAGTTACAGCCGACTAGCGGGAGTTGAGACCCAGTACTTC.

This clonotype was seen a few times. This rearrangement joins TRBV11-2 to TRBJ2-5; D gene uncertain. There are 11 residues in the CDR3. Between the trimmed V and J ends, which lost 5 bases and 8 bases, there was a span of 9 bases. Germline V gene data show CDR1 as SGHAT and CDR2 as FQNNGV. Here the CDR3 reads CASSPDITQYF. The CDR3 region has the DNA TGTGCCAGCAGCCCCGACATCACCCAGTACTTC.

The table lists this clonotype with a few counts. The chain has TRBV27 and TRBJ2-2; 9 nucleotides align to TRBD2. Germline CDR1 is MNHEY and CDR2 is SMNVEV (reference sequence). V shed 3 bases and J 2 bases; nucleotides not matched to a gene: 4. The CDR3 loop spans 16 amino acids. The CDR3: CASSFGTSINTGELFF. The CDR3 nucleotides read TGTGCCAGCAGTTTCGGGACTAGCATTAACACCGGGGAGCTGTTTTTT.

J is TRBJ2-5 and V is TRBV29-1; D is uncertain. This CDR3 contains 13 residues. The germline V gene encodes CDR1 SQVTM and CDR2 ANQGSEA. The V end lost 1 base, the J end lost 5 bases, and 11 bases lay between the germline ends. CDR3 DNA: TGCAGCGTTGAAGGGATGACATGGGAGACCCAGTACTTC. Its protein is CSVEGMTWETQYF.

This clonotype was observed once. The chain carries TRBV27 and TRBJ2-3; no reliable D call. The CDR3 totals 15 residues. Trimming stripped 10 bases from V and 2 bases from J, with 19 bases between. CDR1 and CDR2 (germline): MNHEY, SMNVEV (reference sequence). The CDR3: CANSSGPYVTDTQYF. CDR3 coding DNA: TGTGCCAACAGCTCAGGTCCTTACGTCACAGATACGCAGTATTTT.

This clonotype came up many times. V is TRBV28 and J is TRBJ2-2, with D perhaps being TRBD1 or TRBD2 (5 bases each). V was trimmed by 6 bases and J by 4 bases, leaving 12 bases between them. The CDR3 length is 14 residues. Germline V lookup: CDR1 MDHEN, CDR2 SYDVKM. The CDR3 bases are TGTGCCAGCAGAACTGGGACGGCCACCGGGGAGCTGTTTTTT. It yields the protein CASRTGTATGELFF. Full variable domain (remainder filled in from reference TRBV28 and TRBJ2-2): DVKVTQSSRYLVKRTGEKVFLECVQDMDHENMFWYRQDPGLGLRLIYFSYDVKMKEKGDIPEGYSVSREKKERFSLILESASTNQTSMYLCASRTGTATGELFFGEGSRLTVL.

The CDR3 sequence is CASSQDRYSSGNTIYF. As DNA, the CDR3 is TGCGCCAGCAGCCAAGACAGGTATTCCTCTGGAAACACCATATATTTT. The rearrangement uses TRBV4-3 and TRBJ1-3; D remains ambiguous. V lost 0 bases to trimming and J lost 0 bases, with 9 bases between them. Germline V gene lookup returns CDR1 LGHNA and CDR2 YSLEER. This CDR3 region has 16 residues.

This clonotype was detected only a few times. The V gene is TRBV9, the J gene TRBJ2-2; 7 bases fit TRBD2. The germline gives CDR1 SGDLS, CDR2 YYNGEE. Trimming removed 0 bases from V and 8 bases from J; junction bases left unmatched: 19. The CDR3 spans 19 residues. CDR3 nucleotide sequence: TGTGCCAGCAGCGTAGCTGAAGCGGGGATTACCCTAAGCAGGGGGGAGCTGTTTTTT. Its protein product is CASSVAEAGITLSRGELFF.

V usage is TRBV6-5 and J usage is TRBJ2-1; D not certain. V was cut by 5 bases and J by 10 bases, with 21 bases left in between. The CDR3 is made up of 15 amino acids. Per germline, CDR1 MNHEY and CDR2 SVGAGI. Written as DNA, the CDR3 is TGTGCCAGCAGTGTCGCGCCTGCCTGGAACGGGGAGCAGTTCTTC. It is translated as CASSVAPAWNGEQFF.

Concerning this clonotype itself: This may come from a read error, since a much larger clone is one base off. The genes are TRBV10-3 and TRBJ2-3; 9 nucleotides line up with TRBD2. J was trimmed by 9 bases and V by 7 bases; bases with no gene match: 11. Germline V lookup: CDR1 ENHRY, CDR2 SYGVKD. The CDR3 consists of 14 residues. CDR3 residues: CAINTGTSRSTQYF. CDR3 coding DNA: TGTGCCATCAACACCGGGACTAGCAGGAGCACGCAGTATTTT.

In its sample, this clonotype was seen a few times. The chain has TRBV4-3 and TRBJ2-7, with a tentative D call TRBD1 (6 bases). The CDR3 contains 15 residues. Deletions cut 0 bases from V and 4 bases from J, with 13 bases between. Germline lookup yields CDR1 LGHNA and CDR2 YSLEER. The CDR3 nucleotides are TGCGCCAGCAGCCAAGACGCCGGGACAAATTACGAGCAGTACTTC. Translating gives CASSQDAGTNYEQYF.